The subject of this entry is one T cell receptor beta chain. This entry is derived from a study of OX40 agonist ivuxolimab in advanced cancers. Background on the study: Earlier anti-PD-1, anti-PD-L1 or anti-CTLA-4 therapy was permitted; around 40% had received some.

Libraries were prepared by immunoSEQ multiplex PCR; TCRdb keeps only in-frame clonotypes and omits some of them. The sample holds roughly 80,000 clones; around four fifths are singletons and the top ten take under 2%. The CDR3 has 14 amino acids. V gave up 8 bases and J gave up 5 bases, with 18 bases separating them. Germline assignment: CDR1 MNHNS and CDR2 SASEGT. The TCR comes from an adult with an advanced solid tumor such as melanoma, head and neck, liver or kidney cancer. The genes are TRBV6-1 and TRBJ1-2; D is possibly TRBD1 (6 bases). Sequences were derived from CD4+ or CD8+ T cells sorted from blood, sampled in a trial of the OX40 agonist ivuxolimab. The CDR3 nucleotides are TGTGCCAGCGGTTTCGGGGGGGGCGTGTATGGCTACACCTTC. Protein: CASGFGGGVYGYTF.